The text below deals with one TCR beta chain. Its antigen is not known. Researchers ran the PCR with 60 Vbeta and 13 Jbeta primers. The table came from immunoSEQ multiplex PCR; TCRdb's copy has only in-frame clones and leaves some out. This listing includes about 130,000 clones. The sample is drawn from a study of cytomegalovirus exposure and HLA in healthy donors. Study background: Genetic ancestry analysis placed around four fifths of the approximately 390 donors that were genotyped in the Caucasian-associated cluster. The study, taken as a whole, reports: Per published reports, the classifier diagnosed cytomegalovirus status with high specificity and sensitivity. The study designated 150 to 200 TCR beta chains cytomegalovirus-associated. Another analysis was done later, and it associated approximately 15,000 TCR beta sequences with HLA alleles at 0.05 false discovery rate.

Per germline, CDR1 MDHEN and CDR2 SYDVKM. The length of the CDR3 is 12 residues. Trimming stripped 5 bases from V and 7 bases from J, with 11 bases between. The chain couples TRBV28 to TRBJ1-2, with D perhaps matching TRBD1 (5 bases). The sequence was collected from a woman in her 40s in good health and CMV-seropositive. Sequencing was carried out using PBMCs. In DNA, the CDR3 is TGTGCCAGCAGTGTGCAGGGTGCTGGCTACACCTTC. Translation: CASSVQGAGYTF.